Listed below are T cell receptor beta chains from one sample, sequenced in a study of PD-1 blockade in classical Hodgkin lymphoma. Repertoires were generated with immunoSEQ multiplex PCR, while TCRdb's copy carries only in-frame clones and drops some. Of around 13,000 clones listed, roughly three quarters are singletons. Material: CD8+ T cells from blood, obtained at baseline. These receptors came from a human donor with classical Hodgkin lymphoma. The conserved cysteine and the conserved F or W are not part of the CDR3 here.

CDR3aa	j_gene	v_gene
ASSLWGANNSPLH	TRBJ1-6	TRBV13
ASSFPQENTGELF	TRBJ2-2	TRBV28
ASSYSAIDDQPQH	TRBJ1-5	TRBV6-6
ASSLETGANYGYT	TRBJ1-2	TRBV5-1
ASSYSRAGGFEAF	TRBJ1-1	TRBV6-5
ARSYPQETQY	TRBJ2-5	TRBV5-3
ASSMGDNLNQPQH	TRBJ1-5	TRBV5-6
ASSQDQGLNTEAF	TRBJ1-1	TRBV4-3
ASSVYQGPSYEQY	TRBJ2-7	TRBV7-8
ASRSTFRFPSYT	TRBJ1-2	TRBV9
ASSVVKGRRGYT	TRBJ1-2	TRBV9
ASSLGGQPQH	TRBJ1-5	TRBV7-4
ASSPTGTGFNEQY	TRBJ2-7	TRBV4-1
ASSESGRVGGELF	TRBJ2-2	TRBV2
ASSGTRAATNEKLF	TRBJ1-4	TRBV7-9
ASSLVGWGSFEQY	TRBJ2-7	TRBV27
ASSILLIGPSLVQPQH	TRBJ1-5	TRBV19
ASSQDGRLNYGYT	TRBJ1-2	TRBV4-3
ASSLATDWGYT	TRBJ1-2	TRBV5-5
ASRTGGRGYT	TRBJ1-2	TRBV27